These T cell receptor beta chains were read from a single sample in a study of blood T cell repertoires in COVID-19. Assay used: immunoSEQ multiplex PCR; TCRdb lists only in-frame clones, some missing. The sample shows about 100,000 clones, 80% to 90% of them seen only once. The source material was peripheral blood. These receptors originate from a man aged 60 to 75 with acute or convalescent COVID-19. CDR3s include the opening cysteine and the closing phenylalanine or tryptophan. The order of the fields is D gene, V gene, J gene, clone size, CDR3 protein, CDR3 DNA. A D gene is named only where the DNA matches it firmly. The size field is filled for only some rows; it gives once, few, many or a size class.

D gene: .; V gene: TRBV15; J gene: TRBJ1-6; clone size: .; CDR3 protein: CATSRDGFPGNSLHF; CDR3 DNA: TGTGCCACCAGCAGAGATGGTTTCCCGGGAAATTCCCTCCACTTT
D gene: .; V gene: TRBV19; J gene: TRBJ1-1; clone size: few; CDR3 protein: CASSINSGKMTEAFF; CDR3 DNA: TGTGCCAGTAGTATTAATTCAGGGAAGATGACTGAAGCTTTCTTT
D gene: TRBD1; V gene: TRBV12-3/TRBV12-4; J gene: TRBJ2-5; clone size: .; CDR3 protein: CASSSDRDQYF; CDR3 DNA: TGTGCCAGCAGTTCGGACAGGGACCAGTACTTC
D gene: .; V gene: TRBV30; J gene: TRBJ1-4; clone size: .; CDR3 protein: CAWRGTGRGEKLFF; CDR3 DNA: TGTGCCTGGAGAGGGACCGGGAGGGGTGAAAAACTGTTTTTT
D gene: .; V gene: TRBV5-1; J gene: TRBJ2-2; clone size: .; CDR3 protein: CASSLTGEITGELFF; CDR3 DNA: TGCGCCAGCAGCTTGACGGGGGAGATCACCGGGGAGCTGTTTTTT
D gene: .; V gene: TRBV4-2; J gene: TRBJ2-1; clone size: .; CDR3 protein: CASSQDLTSSYNEQFF; CDR3 DNA: TGTGCCAGCAGCCAAGATCTGACTAGCTCCTACAATGAGCAGTTCTTC
D gene: .; V gene: TRBV19; J gene: TRBJ2-7; clone size: .; CDR3 protein: CASSYSGFYEQYF; CDR3 DNA: TGTGCCAGTAGTTATAGCGGTTTCTACGAGCAGTACTTC
D gene: .; V gene: TRBV28; J gene: TRBJ2-2; clone size: few; CDR3 protein: CASSFAGRNTGELFF; CDR3 DNA: TGTGCCAGCAGTTTTGCGGGGCGGAACACCGGGGAGCTGTTTTTT
D gene: .; V gene: TRBV29-1; J gene: TRBJ2-7; clone size: .; CDR3 protein: CSVGLVAGAYYEQYF; CDR3 DNA: TGCAGCGTTGGTTTGGTCGCAGGGGCGTACTACGAGCAGTACTTC
D gene: .; V gene: TRBV15; J gene: TRBJ2-3; clone size: .; CDR3 protein: CATSREVRGTDTQYF; CDR3 DNA: TGTGCCACCAGCAGAGAGGTTAGGGGGACAGATACGCAGTATTTT
D gene: .; V gene: TRBV2; J gene: TRBJ2-2; clone size: few; CDR3 protein: CASRAGETGELFF; CDR3 DNA: TGTGCCAGCAGAGCAGGGGAAACCGGGGAGCTGTTTTTT
D gene: .; V gene: TRBV6-6; J gene: TRBJ1-5; clone size: .; CDR3 protein: CASSYMGASNQPQHF; CDR3 DNA: TGTGCCAGCAGTTACATGGGGGCGAGCAATCAGCCCCAGCATTTT
D gene: .; V gene: TRBV7-6; J gene: TRBJ2-3; clone size: .; CDR3 protein: CASSLVTGSTDTQYF; CDR3 DNA: TGTGCCAGCAGCTTAGTGACGGGTAGCACAGATACGCAGTATTTT
D gene: .; V gene: TRBV6-2/TRBV6-3; J gene: TRBJ1-2; clone size: once; CDR3 protein: CASSHNPRRPNYGYTF; CDR3 DNA: TGTGCCAGCAGTCATAACCCCCGCAGGCCTAACTATGGCTACACCTTC
D gene: .; V gene: TRBV6-5; J gene: TRBJ1-2; clone size: few; CDR3 protein: CASSYKGGYTF; CDR3 DNA: TGTGCCAGCAGTTACAAGGGGGGCTACACCTTC